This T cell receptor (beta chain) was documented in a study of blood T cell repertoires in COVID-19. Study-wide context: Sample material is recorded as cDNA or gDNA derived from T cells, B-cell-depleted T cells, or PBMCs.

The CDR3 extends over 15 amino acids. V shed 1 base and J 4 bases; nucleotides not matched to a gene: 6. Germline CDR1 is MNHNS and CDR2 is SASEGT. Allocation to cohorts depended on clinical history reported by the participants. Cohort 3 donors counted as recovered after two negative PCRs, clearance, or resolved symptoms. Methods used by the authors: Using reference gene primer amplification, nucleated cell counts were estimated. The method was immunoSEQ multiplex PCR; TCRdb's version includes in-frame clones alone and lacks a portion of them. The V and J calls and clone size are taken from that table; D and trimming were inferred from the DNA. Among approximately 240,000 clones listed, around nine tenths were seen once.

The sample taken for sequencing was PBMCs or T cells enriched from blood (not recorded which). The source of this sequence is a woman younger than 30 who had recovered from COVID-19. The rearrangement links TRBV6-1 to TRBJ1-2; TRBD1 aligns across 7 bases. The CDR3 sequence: CASSEGQGLSYGYTF. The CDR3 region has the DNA TGTGCCAGCAGTGAAGGACAGGGACTGTCCTATGGCTACACCTTC.